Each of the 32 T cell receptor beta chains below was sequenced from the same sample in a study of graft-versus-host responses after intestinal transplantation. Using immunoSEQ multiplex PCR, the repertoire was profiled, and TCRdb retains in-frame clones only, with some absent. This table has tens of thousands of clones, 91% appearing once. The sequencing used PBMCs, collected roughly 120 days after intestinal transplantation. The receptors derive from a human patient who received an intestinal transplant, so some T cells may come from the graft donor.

CDR3 bases: TGTGCCAGCAGCTTAGACTCCGGGACAGCTCTCGAGCAGTACTTC. Protein sequence: CASSLDSGTALEQYF. The J gene is TRBJ2-7, the V gene TRBV7-9, with 7 bases identical to TRBD1. The CDR3 loop spans 15 amino acids. Germline CDR1 SEHNR, CDR2 FQNEAQ (reference sequence). V dropped 1 base and J dropped 6; count of bases not matched to a gene: 9.

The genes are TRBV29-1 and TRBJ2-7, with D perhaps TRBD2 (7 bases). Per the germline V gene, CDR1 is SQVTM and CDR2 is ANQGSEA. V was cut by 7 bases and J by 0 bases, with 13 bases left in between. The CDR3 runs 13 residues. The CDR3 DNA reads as TGCAGCGCCGAGGGGGGGAGCTCCTACGAGCAGTACTTC. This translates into CSAEGGSSYEQYF.

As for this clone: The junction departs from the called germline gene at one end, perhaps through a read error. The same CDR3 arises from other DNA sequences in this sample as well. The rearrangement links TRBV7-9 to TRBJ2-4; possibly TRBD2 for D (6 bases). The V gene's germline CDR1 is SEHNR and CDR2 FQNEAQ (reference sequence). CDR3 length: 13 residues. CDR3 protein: CASSGPGGAIQYF. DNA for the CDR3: TGTGCCAGCAGCGGCCCTGGCGGGGCGATTCAATACTTC.

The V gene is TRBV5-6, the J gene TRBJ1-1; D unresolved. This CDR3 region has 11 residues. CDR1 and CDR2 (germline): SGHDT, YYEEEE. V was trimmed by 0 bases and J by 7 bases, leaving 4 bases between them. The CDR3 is CASSLGNEAFF. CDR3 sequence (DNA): TGTGCCAGCAGCTTGGGGAATGAAGCTTTCTTT.

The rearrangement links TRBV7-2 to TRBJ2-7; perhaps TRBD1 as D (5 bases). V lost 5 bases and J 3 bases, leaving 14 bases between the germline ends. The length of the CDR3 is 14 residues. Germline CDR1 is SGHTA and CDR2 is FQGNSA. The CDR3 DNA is TGTGCCAGCAGCGCAAGCCGACAGCACTACGAGCAGTACTTC. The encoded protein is CASSASRQHYEQYF.

For the CDR3, the DNA is TGTGCCACCAACGACAGTCCAAGAGGGACCCAGTACTTC. It translates to CATNDSPRGTQYF. J is TRBJ2-5 and V is TRBV6-1; D possibly corresponds to TRBD1 (5 bases). This CDR3 comprises 13 residues. Deletions cut 10 bases from V and 7 bases from J, with 19 bases between. Germline V gives CDR1 MNHNS, CDR2 SASEGT.

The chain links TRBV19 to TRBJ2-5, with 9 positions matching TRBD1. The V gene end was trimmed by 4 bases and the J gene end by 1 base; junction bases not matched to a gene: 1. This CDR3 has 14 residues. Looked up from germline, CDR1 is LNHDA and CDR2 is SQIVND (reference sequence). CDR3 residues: CASSNRGLQETQYF. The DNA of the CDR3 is TGTGCCAGTAGTAACAGGGGGCTCCAAGAGACCCAGTACTTC.

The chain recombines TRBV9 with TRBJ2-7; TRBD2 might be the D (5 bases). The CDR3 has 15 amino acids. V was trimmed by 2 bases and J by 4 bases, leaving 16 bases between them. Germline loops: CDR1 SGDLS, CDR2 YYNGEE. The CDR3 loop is CASSVSEQPRYEQYF. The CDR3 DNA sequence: TGTGCCAGCAGCGTTAGCGAGCAACCCAGATACGAGCAGTACTTC.

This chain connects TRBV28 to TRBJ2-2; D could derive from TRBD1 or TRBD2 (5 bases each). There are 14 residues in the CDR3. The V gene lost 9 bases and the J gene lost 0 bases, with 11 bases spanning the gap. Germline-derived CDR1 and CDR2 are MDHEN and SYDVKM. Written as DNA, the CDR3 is TGTGCCAGTACAAGAGGGGCGAACACCGGGGAGCTGTTTTTT. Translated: CASTRGANTGELFF. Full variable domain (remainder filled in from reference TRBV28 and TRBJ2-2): DVKVTQSSRYLVKRTGEKVFLECVQDMDHENMFWYRQDPGLGLRLIYFSYDVKMKEKGDIPEGYSVSREKKERFSLILESASTNQTSMYLCASTRGANTGELFFGEGSRLTVL.

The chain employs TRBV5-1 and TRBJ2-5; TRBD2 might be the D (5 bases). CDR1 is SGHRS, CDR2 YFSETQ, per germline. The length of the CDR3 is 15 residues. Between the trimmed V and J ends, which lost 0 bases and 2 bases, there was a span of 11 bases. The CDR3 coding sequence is TGCGCCAGCAGCTTGGGGTTCGGGAAGCAAGAGACCCAGTACTTC. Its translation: CASSLGFGKQETQYF.

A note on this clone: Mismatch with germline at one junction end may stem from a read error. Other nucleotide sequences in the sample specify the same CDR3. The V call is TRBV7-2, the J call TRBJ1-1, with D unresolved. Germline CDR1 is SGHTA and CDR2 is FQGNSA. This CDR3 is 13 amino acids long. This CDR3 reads CASSFRENTEAFF. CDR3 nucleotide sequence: TGCGCCAGCAGCTTTAGGGAGAACACTGAAGCTTTCTTT. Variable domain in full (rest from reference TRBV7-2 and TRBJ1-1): GAGVSQSPSNKVTEKGKDVELRCDPISGHTALYWYRQSLGQGLEFLIYFQGNSAPDKSGLPSDRFSAERTGGSVSTLTIQRTQQEDSAVYLCASSFRENTEAFFGQGTRLTVV.

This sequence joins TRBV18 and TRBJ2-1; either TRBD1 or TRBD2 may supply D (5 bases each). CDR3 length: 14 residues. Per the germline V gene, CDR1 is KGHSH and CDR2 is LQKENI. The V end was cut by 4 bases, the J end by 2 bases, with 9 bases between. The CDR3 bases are TGTGCCAGCTCACAGGGGAGAACCTACAATGAGCAGTTCTTC. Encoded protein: CASSQGRTYNEQFF. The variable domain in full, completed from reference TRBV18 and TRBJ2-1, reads NAGVMQNPRHLVRRRGQEARLRCSPMKGHSHVYWYRQLPEEGLKFMVYLQKENIIDESGMPKERFSAEFPKEGPSILRIQQVVRGDSAAYFCASSQGRTYNEQFFGPGTRLTVL.

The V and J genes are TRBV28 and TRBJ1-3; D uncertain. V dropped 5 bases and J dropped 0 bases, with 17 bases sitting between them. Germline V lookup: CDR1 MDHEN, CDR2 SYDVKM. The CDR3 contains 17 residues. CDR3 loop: CASSHREVTSSGNTIYF. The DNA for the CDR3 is TGTGCCAGCAGTCATAGGGAGGTTACAAGCTCTGGAAACACCATATATTTT.

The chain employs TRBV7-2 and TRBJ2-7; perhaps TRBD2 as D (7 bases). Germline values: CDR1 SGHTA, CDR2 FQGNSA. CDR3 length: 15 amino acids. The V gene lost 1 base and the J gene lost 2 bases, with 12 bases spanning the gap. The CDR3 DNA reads TGTGCCAGCAGCTTAGTGGGGGGGCTTCCCTACGAGCAGTACTTC. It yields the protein CASSLVGGLPYEQYF.

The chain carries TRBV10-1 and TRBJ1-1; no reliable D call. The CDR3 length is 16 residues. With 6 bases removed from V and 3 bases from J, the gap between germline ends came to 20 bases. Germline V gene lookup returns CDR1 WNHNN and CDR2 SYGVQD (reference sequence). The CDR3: CASSEPRGREHTEAFF. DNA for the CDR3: TGCGCCAGCAGCGAGCCTCGGGGAAGGGAGCACACTGAAGCTTTCTTT.

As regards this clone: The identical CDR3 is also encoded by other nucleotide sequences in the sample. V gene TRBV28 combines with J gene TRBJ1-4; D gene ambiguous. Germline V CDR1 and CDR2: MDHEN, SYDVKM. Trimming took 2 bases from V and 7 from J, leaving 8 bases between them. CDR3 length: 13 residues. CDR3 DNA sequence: TGTGCCAGCAGTTTACGGGCCGCTGAAAAACTGTTTTTT. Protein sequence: CASSLRAAEKLFF.

This chain's CDR3 is CASSLVQPTDTQYF. The CDR3 nucleotides read TGTGCCAGCAGCTTAGTCCAACCTACAGATACGCAGTATTTT. This chain connects TRBV7-2 to TRBJ2-3, with no clear D. Germline lookup yields CDR1 SGHTA and CDR2 FQGNSA. V was trimmed by 1 base and J by 3 bases, leaving 8 bases between them. This CDR3 is 14 amino acids long.

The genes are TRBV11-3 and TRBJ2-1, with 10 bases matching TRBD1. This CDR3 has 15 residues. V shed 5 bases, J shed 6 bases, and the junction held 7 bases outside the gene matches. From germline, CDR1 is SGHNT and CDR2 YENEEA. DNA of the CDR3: TGTGCCAGCAGCGCCCGGACAGGGGGTTCCAATGAGCAGTTCTTC. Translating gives CASSARTGGSNEQFF. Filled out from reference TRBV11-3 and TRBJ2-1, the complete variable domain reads EAGVVQSPRYKIIEKKQPVAFWCNPISGHNTLYWYLQNLGQGPELLIRYENEEAVDDSQLPKDRFSAERLKGVDSTLKIQPAELGDSAVYLCASSARTGGSNEQFFGPGTRLTVL.

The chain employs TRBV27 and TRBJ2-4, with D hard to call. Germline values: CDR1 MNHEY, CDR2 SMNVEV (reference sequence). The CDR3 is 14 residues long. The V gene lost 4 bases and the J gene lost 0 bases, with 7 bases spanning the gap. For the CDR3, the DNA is TGTGCCAGCAGTTCCACCCTAGCCAAAAACATTCAGTACTTC. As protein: CASSSTLAKNIQYF.

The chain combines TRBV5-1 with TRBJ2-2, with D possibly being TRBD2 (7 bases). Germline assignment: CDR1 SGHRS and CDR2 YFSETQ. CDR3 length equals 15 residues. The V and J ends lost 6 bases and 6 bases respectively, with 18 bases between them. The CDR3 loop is CASTPRGGAAGELFF. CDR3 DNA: TGCGCCAGCACCCCCCGAGGGGGGGCGGCCGGGGAGCTGTTTTTT.

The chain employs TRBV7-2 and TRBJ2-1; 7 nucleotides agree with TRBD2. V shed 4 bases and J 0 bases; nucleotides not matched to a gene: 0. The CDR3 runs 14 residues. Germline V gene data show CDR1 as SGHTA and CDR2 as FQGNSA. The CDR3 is CASSWGGSYNEQFF. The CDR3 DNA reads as TGTGCCAGCAGCTGGGGGGGCTCCTACAATGAGCAGTTCTTC.

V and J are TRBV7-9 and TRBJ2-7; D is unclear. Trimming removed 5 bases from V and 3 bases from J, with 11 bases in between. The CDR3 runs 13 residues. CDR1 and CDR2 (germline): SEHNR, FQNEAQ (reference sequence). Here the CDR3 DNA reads TGTGCCAGCAGCGCAAACAGCTTCTACGAGCAGTACTTC. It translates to CASSANSFYEQYF. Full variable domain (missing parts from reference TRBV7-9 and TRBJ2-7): DTGVSQNPRHKITKRGQNVTFRCDPISEHNRLYWYRQTLGQGPEFLTYFQNEAQLEKSRLLSDRFSAERPKGSFSTLEIQRTEQGDSAMYLCASSANSFYEQYFGPGTRLTVT.

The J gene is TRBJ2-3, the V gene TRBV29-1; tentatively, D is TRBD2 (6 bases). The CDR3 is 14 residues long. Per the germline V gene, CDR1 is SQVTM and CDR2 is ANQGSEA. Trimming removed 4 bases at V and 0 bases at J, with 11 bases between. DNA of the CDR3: TGCAGCGTTGTTCGGGACTCTAGCACAGATACGCAGTATTTT. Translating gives CSVVRDSSTDTQYF.

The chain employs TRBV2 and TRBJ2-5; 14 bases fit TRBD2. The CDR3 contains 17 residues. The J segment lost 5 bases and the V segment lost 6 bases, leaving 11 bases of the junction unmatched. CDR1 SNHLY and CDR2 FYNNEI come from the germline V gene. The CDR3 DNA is TGTGCCAGCAGATCGGGACTAGCGGGAGTTGTGCGGGAGACCCAGTACTTC. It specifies CASRSGLAGVVRETQYF.

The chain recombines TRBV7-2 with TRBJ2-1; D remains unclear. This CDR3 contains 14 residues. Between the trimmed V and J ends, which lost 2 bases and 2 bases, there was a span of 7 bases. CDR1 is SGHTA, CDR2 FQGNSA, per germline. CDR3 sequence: CASSLNLAYNEQFF. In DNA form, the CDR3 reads TGTGCCAGCAGCTTAAATCTAGCCTACAATGAGCAGTTCTTC.

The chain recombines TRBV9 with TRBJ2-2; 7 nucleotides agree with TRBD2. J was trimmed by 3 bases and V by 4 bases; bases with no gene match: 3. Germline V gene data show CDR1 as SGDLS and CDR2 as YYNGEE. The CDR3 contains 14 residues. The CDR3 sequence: CASSLGGYTGELFF. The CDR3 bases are TGTGCCAGCAGCCTCGGGGGGTACACCGGGGAGCTGTTTTTT. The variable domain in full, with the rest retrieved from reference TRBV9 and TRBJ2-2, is DSGVTQTPKHLITATGQRVTLRCSPRSGDLSVYWYQQSLDQGLQFLIQYYNGEERAKGNILERFSAQQFPDLHSELNLSSLELGDSALYFCASSLGGYTGELFFGEGSRLTVL.

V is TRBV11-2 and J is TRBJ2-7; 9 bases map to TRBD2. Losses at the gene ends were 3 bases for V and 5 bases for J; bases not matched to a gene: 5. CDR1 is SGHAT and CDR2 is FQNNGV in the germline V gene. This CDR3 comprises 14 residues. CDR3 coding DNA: TGTGCCAGCAGCTTGCGGGGGGGGCTTGACGAGCAGTACTTC. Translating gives CASSLRGGLDEQYF.

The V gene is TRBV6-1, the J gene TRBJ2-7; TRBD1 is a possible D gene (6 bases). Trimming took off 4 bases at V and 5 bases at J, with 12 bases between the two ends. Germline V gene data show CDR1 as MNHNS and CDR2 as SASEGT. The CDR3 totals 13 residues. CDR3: CASSGHRVDEQYF. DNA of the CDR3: TGTGCCAGCAGTGGGCACAGGGTGGACGAGCAGTACTTC.

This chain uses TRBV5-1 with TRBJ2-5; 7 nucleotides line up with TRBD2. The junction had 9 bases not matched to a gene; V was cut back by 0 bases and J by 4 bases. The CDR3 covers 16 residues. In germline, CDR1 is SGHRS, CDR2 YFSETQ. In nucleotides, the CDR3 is TGCGCCAGCAGCTTGGAGGGCGGGAGCGCTACAGAGACCCAGTACTTC. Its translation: CASSLEGGSATETQYF.

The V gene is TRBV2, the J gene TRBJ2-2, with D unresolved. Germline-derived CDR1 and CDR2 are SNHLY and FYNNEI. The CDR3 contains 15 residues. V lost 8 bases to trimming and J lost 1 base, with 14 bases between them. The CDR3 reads CASWGFGRNTGELFF. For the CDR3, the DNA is TGTGCCAGCTGGGGTTTTGGCAGGAACACCGGGGAGCTGTTTTTT.

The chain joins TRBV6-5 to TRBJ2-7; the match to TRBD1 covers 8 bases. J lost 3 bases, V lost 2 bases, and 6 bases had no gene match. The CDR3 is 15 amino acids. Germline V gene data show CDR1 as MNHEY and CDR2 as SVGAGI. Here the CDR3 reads CASSYGPGQVYEQYF. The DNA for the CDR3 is TGTGCCAGCAGTTACGGGCCGGGACAGGTCTACGAGCAGTACTTC.

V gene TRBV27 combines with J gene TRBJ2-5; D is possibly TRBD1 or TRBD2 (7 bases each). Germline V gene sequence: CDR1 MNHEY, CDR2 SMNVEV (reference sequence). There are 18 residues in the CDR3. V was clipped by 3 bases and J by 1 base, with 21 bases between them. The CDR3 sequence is CASSLRGPAGTFQETQYF. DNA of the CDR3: TGTGCCAGCAGTTTGAGGGGGCCAGCGGGAACCTTCCAAGAGACCCAGTACTTC.